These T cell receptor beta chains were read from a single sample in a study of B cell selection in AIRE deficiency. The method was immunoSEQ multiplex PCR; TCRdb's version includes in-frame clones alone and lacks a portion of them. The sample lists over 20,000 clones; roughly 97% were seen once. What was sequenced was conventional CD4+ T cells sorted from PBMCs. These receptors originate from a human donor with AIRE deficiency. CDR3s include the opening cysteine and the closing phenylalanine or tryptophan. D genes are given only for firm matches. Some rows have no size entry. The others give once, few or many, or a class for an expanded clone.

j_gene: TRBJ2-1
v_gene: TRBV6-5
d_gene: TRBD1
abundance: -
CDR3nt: TGTGCCAGCAGTTACCGGGGACAGGGGGTTTACAATGAGCAGTTCTTC
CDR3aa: CASSYRGQGVYNEQFF

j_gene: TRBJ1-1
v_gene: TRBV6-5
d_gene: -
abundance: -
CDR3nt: TGTGCCAGCACCAACGGGCGCACTGAAGCTTTCTTT
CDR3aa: CASTNGRTEAFF

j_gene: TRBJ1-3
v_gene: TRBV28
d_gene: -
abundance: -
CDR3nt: TGTGCCAGCAGTTTAGTCGATAGCCCCTCTGGAAACACCATATATTTT
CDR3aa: CASSLVDSPSGNTIYF

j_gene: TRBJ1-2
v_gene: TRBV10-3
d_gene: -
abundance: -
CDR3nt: TGTGCCATCTTTGGGTCTGGTATTGTTGGCTACACCTTC
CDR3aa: CAIFGSGIVGYTF

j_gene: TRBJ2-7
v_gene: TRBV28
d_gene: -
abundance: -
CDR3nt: TGTGCCAGCAGGGCACGGGCTTTCCCCGGCTACGAGCAGTACTTC
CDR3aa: CASRARAFPGYEQYF

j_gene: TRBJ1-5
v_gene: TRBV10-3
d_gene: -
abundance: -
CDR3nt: TGTGCCATCAGTGAAGGGACCCATCAGCCCCAGCATTTT
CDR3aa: CAISEGTHQPQHF

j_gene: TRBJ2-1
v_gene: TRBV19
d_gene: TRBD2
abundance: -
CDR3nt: TGTGCCAGTAGTATATCGCTAGCGGGAGCCTACAATGAGCAGTTCTTC
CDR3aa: CASSISLAGAYNEQFF

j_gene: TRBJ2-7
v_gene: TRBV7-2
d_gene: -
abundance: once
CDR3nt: TGTGCCAGCAGCTTAGATCGCCTATACTACGAGCAGTACTTC
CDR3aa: CASSLDRLYYEQYF

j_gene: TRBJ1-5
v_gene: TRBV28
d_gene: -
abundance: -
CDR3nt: TGTGCCAGCGTTTCAGGAGATCAGCCCCAGCATTTT
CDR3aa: CASVSGDQPQHF

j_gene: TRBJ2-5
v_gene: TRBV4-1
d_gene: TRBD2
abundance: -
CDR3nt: TGCGCCAGCAGCCGACAACTAGCGGGAGTGCAGACCCAGTACTTC
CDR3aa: CASSRQLAGVQTQYF

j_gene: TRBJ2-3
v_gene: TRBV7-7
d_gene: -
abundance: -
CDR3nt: TGTGCTAGCAGCCCGCGCCTACGCGGAGATACGCAGTATTTT
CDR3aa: CASSPRLRGDTQYF

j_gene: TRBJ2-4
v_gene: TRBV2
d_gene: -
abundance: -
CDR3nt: TGTGCCAGCAGTGAGAAGCGGACTCCCTCGGACATTCAGTACTTC
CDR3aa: CASSEKRTPSDIQYF

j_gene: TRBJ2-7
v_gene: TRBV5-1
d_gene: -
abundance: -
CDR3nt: TGCGCCAGCAGCTTGGAAAGCGCGCGCTACGAGCAGTACTTC
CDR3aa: CASSLESARYEQYF

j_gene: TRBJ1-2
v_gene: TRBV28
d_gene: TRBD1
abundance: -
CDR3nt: TGTGCCATCACAGGGGGAAATAGCTATGGCTACACCTTC
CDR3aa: CAITGGNSYGYTF

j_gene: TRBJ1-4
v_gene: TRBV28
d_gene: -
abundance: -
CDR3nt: TGTGCCAGCAGTGAAGCCGGGACGCAGGGTGAAAAACTGTTTTTT
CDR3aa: CASSEAGTQGEKLFF

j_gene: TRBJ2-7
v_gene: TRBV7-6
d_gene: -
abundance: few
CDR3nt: TGTGCCAGCAGCTCCCCCAGCCTTGAGCAGTACTTC
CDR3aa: CASSSPSLEQYF

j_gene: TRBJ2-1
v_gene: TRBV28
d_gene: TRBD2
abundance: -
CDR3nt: TGTGCCAGCAGGTACCCGGGACTAGCAAACAATGAGCAGTTCTTC
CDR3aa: CASRYPGLANNEQFF

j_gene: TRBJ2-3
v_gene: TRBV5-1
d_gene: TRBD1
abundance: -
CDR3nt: TGCGCCAGCAGCGACGGACAGGGGCGAACAGATACGCAGTATTTT
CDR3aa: CASSDGQGRTDTQYF

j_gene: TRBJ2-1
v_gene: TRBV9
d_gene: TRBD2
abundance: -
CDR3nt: TGTGCCAGCACCGCTAGCGGGAGCTCTTACAATGAGCAGTTCTTC
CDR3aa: CASTASGSSYNEQFF

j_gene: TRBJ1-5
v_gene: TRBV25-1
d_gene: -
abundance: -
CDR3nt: TGTGCCAGCAGTGAAGGGGACTATCAGCCCCAGCATTTT
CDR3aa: CASSEGDYQPQHF

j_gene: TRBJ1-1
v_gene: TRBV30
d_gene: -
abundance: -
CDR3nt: TGTGCCTGGAGTCGTATTCCTGAAGCTTTCTTT
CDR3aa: CAWSRIPEAFF

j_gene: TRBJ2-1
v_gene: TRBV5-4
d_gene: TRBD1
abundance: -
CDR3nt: TGTGCCAGCAGCTTACGGGACAGGGCGGCGAATGAGCAGTTCTTC
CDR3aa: CASSLRDRAANEQFF

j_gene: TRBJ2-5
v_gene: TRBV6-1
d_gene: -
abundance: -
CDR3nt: TGTGCCAGCAGTGAAAAGGGCAGGAGTTTGACCCAGTACTTC
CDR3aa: CASSEKGRSLTQYF

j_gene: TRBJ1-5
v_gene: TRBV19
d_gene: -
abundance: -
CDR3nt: TGTGCCAGTAGTATGGGGAATCGACAGTTCAATCAGCCCCAGCATTTT
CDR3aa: CASSMGNRQFNQPQHF

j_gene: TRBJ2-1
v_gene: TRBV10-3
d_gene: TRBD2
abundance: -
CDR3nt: TGTGCCATCAACATGGGAACACTAGCGGGAAACCTTAATGAGCAGTTCTTC
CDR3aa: CAINMGTLAGNLNEQFF

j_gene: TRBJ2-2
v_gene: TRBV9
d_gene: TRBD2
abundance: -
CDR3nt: TGTGCCAGCAGCGTAGCGACTAGCGGGACCCGGGTCGGGGAGCTGTTTTTT
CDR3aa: CASSVATSGTRVGELFF

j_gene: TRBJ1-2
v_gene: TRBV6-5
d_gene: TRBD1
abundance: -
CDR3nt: TGTGCCAGCAGGCGATACGACAGGGCGGGTGGCTACACCTTC
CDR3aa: CASRRYDRAGGYTF

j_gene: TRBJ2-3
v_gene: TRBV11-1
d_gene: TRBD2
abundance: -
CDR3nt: TGTGCCAGCAGCTTGTCGGCGGGAGAGTCCACAGATACGCAGTATTTT
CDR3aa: CASSLSAGESTDTQYF

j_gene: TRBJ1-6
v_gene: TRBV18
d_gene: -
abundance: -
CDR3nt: TGTGCCAGCTCAGAGGTACGGCAGCCGAATTCACCCCTCCACTTT
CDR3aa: CASSEVRQPNSPLHF

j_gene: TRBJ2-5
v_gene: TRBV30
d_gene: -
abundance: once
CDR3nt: TGTGCCTGGAGTGGGGGGGGGCTTGGAGTCGAGACCCAGTACTTC
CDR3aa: CAWSGGGLGVETQYF

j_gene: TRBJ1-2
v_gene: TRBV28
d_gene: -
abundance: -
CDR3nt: TGTGCCAGCAGTTTGAGGTTAATGGGTGGCTACACCTTC
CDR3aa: CASSLRLMGGYTF

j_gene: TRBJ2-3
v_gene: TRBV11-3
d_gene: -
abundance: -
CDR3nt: TGTGCCAGCAGCTTAGAGAGACCGCCCACAGATACGCAGTATTTT
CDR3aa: CASSLERPPTDTQYF

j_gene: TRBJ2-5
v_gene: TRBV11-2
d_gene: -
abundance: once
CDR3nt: TGTGCCAGCAGCTTCCAGGGTGTACCATCGGAGACCCAGTACTTC
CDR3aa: CASSFQGVPSETQYF

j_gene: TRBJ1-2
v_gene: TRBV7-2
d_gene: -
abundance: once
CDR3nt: TGTGCCAGCAGCCACGGGGGGGCCTATGGCTACACCTTC
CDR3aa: CASSHGGAYGYTF

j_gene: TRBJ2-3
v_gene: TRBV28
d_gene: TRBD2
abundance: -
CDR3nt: TGTGCCAGCAGTTCGGGGAGGGTCGGAGAGGCAACAGATACGCAGTATTTT
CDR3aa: CASSSGRVGEATDTQYF

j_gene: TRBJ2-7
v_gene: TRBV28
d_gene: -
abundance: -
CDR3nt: TGTGCCACGGCAAGCGGCGGGTTGAGGATTGGTTCCTACGAGCAGTACTTC
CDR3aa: CATASGGLRIGSYEQYF

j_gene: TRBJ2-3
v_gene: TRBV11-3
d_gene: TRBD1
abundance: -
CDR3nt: TGTGCCAGCAGCTCGGAAAGGGCATTACAGGGGACAGATACGCAGTATTTT
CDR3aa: CASSSERALQGTDTQYF

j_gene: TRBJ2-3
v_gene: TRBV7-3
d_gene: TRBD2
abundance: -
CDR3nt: TGTGCCAGCAGCCGGGAGGGACACCGCACAGATACGCAGTATTTT
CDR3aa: CASSREGHRTDTQYF

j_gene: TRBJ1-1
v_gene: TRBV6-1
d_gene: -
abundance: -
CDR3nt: TGTGCCAGCAGTGCCCACTGGGGCACTGAAGCTTTCTTT
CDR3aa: CASSAHWGTEAFF

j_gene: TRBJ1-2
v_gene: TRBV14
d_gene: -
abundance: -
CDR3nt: TGTGCCAGCAGTCATATTGATCGGGGCTATGGCTACACCTTC
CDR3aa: CASSHIDRGYGYTF

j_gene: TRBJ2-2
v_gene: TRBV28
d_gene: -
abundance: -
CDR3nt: TGTGCCTCTCGAACGGACGGGGAGCTGTTTTTT
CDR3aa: CASRTDGELFF

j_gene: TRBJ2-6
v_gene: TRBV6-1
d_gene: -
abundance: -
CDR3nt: TGTGCCAGCAGTCTAAGCAGGGTAGACGGGGTCCTGACTTTC
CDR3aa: CASSLSRVDGVLTF

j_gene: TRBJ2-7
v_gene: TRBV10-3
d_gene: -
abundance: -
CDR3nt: TGTGCCATCAGTGCCACTAGCCGCCTAACCTACGAGCAGTACTTC
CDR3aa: CAISATSRLTYEQYF

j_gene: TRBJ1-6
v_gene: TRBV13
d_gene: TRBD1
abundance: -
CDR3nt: TGTGCCAGCAGCTTAGGGACAGGGGGTCGTAATTCACCCCTCCACTTT
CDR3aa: CASSLGTGGRNSPLHF

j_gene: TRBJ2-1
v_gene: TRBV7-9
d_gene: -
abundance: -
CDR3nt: TGTGCCAGCAGCTTATCGGGGAGCTCCTACAATGAGCAGTTCTTC
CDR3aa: CASSLSGSSYNEQFF

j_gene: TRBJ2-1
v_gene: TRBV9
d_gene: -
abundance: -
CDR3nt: TGTGCCAGCAGCGCAAACGGGGGGCCCCACAATGAGCAGTTCTTC
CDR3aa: CASSANGGPHNEQFF

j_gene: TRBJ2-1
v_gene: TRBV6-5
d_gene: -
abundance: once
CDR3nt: TGTGCCAGCAGTTACTCGATTCCCTTGTGGGAGCAGTTCTTC
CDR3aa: CASSYSIPLWEQFF

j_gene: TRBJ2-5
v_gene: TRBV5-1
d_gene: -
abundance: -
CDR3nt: TGCGCCAGCAGCAGAAGGGGTGGGGAGACCCAGTACTTC
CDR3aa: CASSRRGGETQYF

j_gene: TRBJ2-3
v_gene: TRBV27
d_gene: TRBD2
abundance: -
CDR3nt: TGTGCCAGCAGACGTAGCGGGAGCACAGATACGCAGTATTTT
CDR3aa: CASRRSGSTDTQYF

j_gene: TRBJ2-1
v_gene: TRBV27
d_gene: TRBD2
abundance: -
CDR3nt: TGTGCCAGGGTGAGATCCGGGACTAGCGGCTTCAGCTCCTACAATGAGCAGTTCTTC
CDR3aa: CARVRSGTSGFSSYNEQFF

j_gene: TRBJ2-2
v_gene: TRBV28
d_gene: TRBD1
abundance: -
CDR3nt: TGTGCCAGCAGTTCACACGTTGGACAGGGGTATGCCGGGGAGCTGTTTTTT
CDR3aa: CASSSHVGQGYAGELFF

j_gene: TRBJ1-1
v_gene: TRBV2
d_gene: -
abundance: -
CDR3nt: TGTGCCAGCAGTCAATACCGCAGGATGAACACTGAAGCTTTCTTT
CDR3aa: CASSQYRRMNTEAFF

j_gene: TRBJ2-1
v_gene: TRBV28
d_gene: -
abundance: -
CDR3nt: TGTGCCAGCAGTTCAATACTCGTGTTCAATGAGCAGTTCTTC
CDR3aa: CASSSILVFNEQFF

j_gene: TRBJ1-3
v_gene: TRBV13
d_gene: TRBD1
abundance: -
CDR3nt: TGTGCCAGCAGCTTAGTAGGGGGCCCAAGAAACACCATATATTTT
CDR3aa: CASSLVGGPRNTIYF

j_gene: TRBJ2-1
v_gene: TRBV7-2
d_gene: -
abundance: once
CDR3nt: TGTGCCAGCAGCACAAGGGGGAGCTCCTACAATGAGCAGTTCTTC
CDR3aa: CASSTRGSSYNEQFF

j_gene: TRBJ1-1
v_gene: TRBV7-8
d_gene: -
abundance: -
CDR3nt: TGTGCCAGCAGCTTCGTAGCCGGAGAAACAGGGCGGTACACTGAAGCTTTCTTT
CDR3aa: CASSFVAGETGRYTEAFF

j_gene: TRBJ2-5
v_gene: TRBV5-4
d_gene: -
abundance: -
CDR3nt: TGTGCCAGCAGCTTGGCCCTTTCGGAACAAGAGACCCAGTACTTC
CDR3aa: CASSLALSEQETQYF

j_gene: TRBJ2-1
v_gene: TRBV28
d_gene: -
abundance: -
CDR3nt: TGTGCCAGCAGTCCCTCGGGAGAGTACAATGAGCAGTTCTTC
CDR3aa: CASSPSGEYNEQFF

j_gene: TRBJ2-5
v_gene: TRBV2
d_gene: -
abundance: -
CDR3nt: TGTGCCAGCAACCAGGACATTGGAAAAGAGACCCAGTACTTC
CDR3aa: CASNQDIGKETQYF